The present entry profiles one T cell receptor (beta chain) with its context. What it binds is unknown. Trimming took off 2 bases at V and 8 bases at J, with 12 bases between the two ends. The CDR3 runs 13 residues. The source of the sample is a study of blood T cells in healthy people across ages. The study, taken as a whole, reports: Leaving the PBMCs unsorted stopped any conclusive comparison of naive versus antigen-experienced cells. No one knew whether donors had CMV, which possibly confounded expanded clonotype changes.

Next came a second PCR, run for about 7 to 12 cycles, which used a sample-barcoded 5' primer along with a J-beta primer mix. Individual samples furnished no less than 3 million CDR3-containing paired-end reads apiece. TCRdb reprocessed the 5' RACE reads via MiXCR and lists one record per CDR3 protein. The sample holds around 900,000 distinct CDR3 sequences, 45% to 60% seen once. This chain connects TRBV12-3 or TRBV12-4 to TRBJ1-1; D is unclear. The receptor was isolated from a woman aged 55-70 years in good health. The sequencing input was blood. The CDR3 DNA follows: TGTGCCAGCAGTTTACGTGTAATCTTAGAAGCTTTCTTT. Translation: CASSLRVILEAFF.